This T cell receptor beta chain was found in a study of cytomegalovirus exposure and HLA in healthy donors. General study results and limits: Some public TCRs appeared in many individuals, while most sequences were rare. Later analysis showed TCR association rates varying by HLA locus, highest for DRB1 and lowest for HLA-C. An analysis that came later showed most CMV-associated TCR beta chains appearing HLA-restricted.

A remark on this clone: No antigen is known for it.

Primers included in the PCR were 60 Vbeta and 13 Jbeta primers. Here immunoSEQ multiplex PCR was the method, and the copy in TCRdb shows in-frame clones only, minus some. The sample contains roughly 170,000 clones, around 80% of which appear only once. Germline lookup yields CDR1 MNHEY and CDR2 SVGAGI. V lost 8 bases to trimming and J lost 8 bases; unmatched junction nucleotides: 9. The CDR3 is 14 amino acids. This sequence joins TRBV6-5 and TRBJ2-2, with 9 bases matching TRBD1. Sequencing input: PBMCs. The receptor's source is a woman younger than 30 in good health and CMV-seronegative. The CDR3 here is CASQPTGGGGELFF. As DNA, the CDR3 is TGTGCCAGCCAACCAACAGGGGGCGGGGGGGAGCTGTTTTTT.